These T cell receptor beta chains were read from a single sample in a study of blood T cells in healthy people across ages. MiXCR, applied by TCRdb to the 5' RACE reads, yields one record per CDR3 protein. The sample holds about 1 million distinct CDR3 sequences, 35% to 50% seen once. Material: blood. The source is a woman aged 60-75 years in good health. Both conserved end residues are part of each CDR3. D genes are given only for firm matches. Clone size, where shown, is once, few, many, or a class for clones that have expanded.

D	size	J	V	CDR3	DNA
-	few	TRBJ2-1	TRBV6-5	CASSYSKGLLEQFF	TGTGCCAGCAGTTACAGTAAAGGGTTGCTTGAGCAGTTCTTC
-	few	TRBJ2-5	TRBV21-1	CASSKNLPGEEDRGEEETQYF	TGTGCCAGCAGCAAAAACCTCCCCGGGGAGGAGGACAGGGGGGAGGAAGAGACCCAGTACTTC
-	-	TRBJ2-1	TRBV11-3	CASSLGGSDEQFF	TGTGCCAGCAGCTTAGGTGGGAGCGATGAGCAGTTCTTC
-	few	TRBJ2-3	TRBV10-3	CAINQGTHDTQYF	TGTGCCATCAACCAGGGGACACACGATACGCAGTATTTT
-	-	TRBJ2-6	TRBV9	CASETGANVLTF	TGTGCCAGCGAAACTGGGGCCAACGTCCTGACTTTC
TRBD1	-	TRBJ1-2	TRBV6-6	CASRRSGTATQGNGYTF	TGTGCCAGCAGGCGATCCGGGACAGCAACTCAAGGGAATGGCTACACCTTC
TRBD1	-	TRBJ2-3	TRBV4-1	CASSHSTGGDTQYF	TGCGCCAGCAGCCACAGTACAGGGGGAGATACGCAGTATTTT
TRBD2	-	TRBJ2-7	TRBV20-1	CSANLAGVYEQYF	TGCAGTGCTAATCTAGCGGGAGTCTACGAGCAGTACTTC
-	few	TRBJ1-2	TRBV6-1	CASRPITGTGYTF	TGTGCCAGCAGGCCAATTACAGGGACTGGCTACACCTTC
-	few	TRBJ2-3	TRBV5-1	CASSLGPQGYTDTQYF	TGCGCCAGCAGCTTGGGCCCCCAGGGATACACAGATACGCAGTATTTT
-	few	TRBJ2-1	TRBV29-1	CSTATGPPSSYNEQFF	TGCAGCACGGCAACAGGGCCGCCCAGCTCCTACAATGAGCAGTTCTTC
TRBD2	once	TRBJ2-7	TRBV7-8	CASSLAGGVSSGSKYEQYF	TGTGCCAGCAGCTTAGCTGGGGGGGTGTCTAGCGGGAGTAAGTACGAGCAGTACTTC
TRBD1	-	TRBJ2-7	TRBV28	CASYPRGTGIDEQYF	TGTGCCAGCTACCCCCGGGGGACAGGGATTGACGAGCAGTACTTC
TRBD1	-	TRBJ2-3	TRBV25-1	CASSEFRQGLTDTQYF	TGTGCCAGCAGTGAATTTCGACAGGGATTGACAGATACGCAGTATTTT
TRBD2	-	TRBJ2-7	TRBV12-3/TRBV12-4	CASSSWTSGRGSSYEQYF	TGTGCCAGCAGTTCCTGGACTAGCGGGAGGGGGAGCTCCTACGAGCAGTACTTC
-	-	TRBJ1-2	TRBV7-9	CASSLLRGIYGYTF	TGTGCCAGCAGCTTACTCAGGGGAATCTATGGCTACACCTTC
-	few	TRBJ2-4	TRBV27	CASSTRLLAEAKNIQYF	TGTGCCAGCAGTACGCGACTTTTGGCGGAAGCCAAAAACATTCAGTACTTC
TRBD1	-	TRBJ1-2	TRBV20-1	CSAIPRRDRTFYGYTF	TGCAGTGCCATTCCCCGCCGGGACAGGACCTTCTATGGCTACACCTTC
-	-	TRBJ2-5	TRBV7-7	CASSLVRTPEETQYF	TGTGCCAGCAGCTTAGTGAGGACTCCCGAAGAGACCCAGTACTTC
TRBD2	-	TRBJ2-7	TRBV18	CASSTLASGASYEQYF	TGTGCCAGCTCAACCTTGGCTAGCGGAGCCTCCTACGAGCAGTACTTC
-	-	TRBJ2-4	TRBV10-3	CAIRTGTSSVVQYF	TGTGCCATCAGGACTGGGACATCGTCTGTCGTGCAGTACTTC
-	few	TRBJ2-3	TRBV24-1	CATSRGQNTDTQYF	TGTGCCACCAGTCGAGGACAGAACACAGATACGCAGTATTTT
-	-	TRBJ2-7	TRBV27	CASSLYGTDTYEQYF	TGTGCCAGCAGTTTATATGGGACTGATACCTACGAGCAGTACTTC
-	-	TRBJ2-5	TRBV18	CASSPPAGIQETQYF	TGTGCCAGCTCACCACCGGCCGGGATTCAAGAGACCCAGTACTTC
TRBD2	-	TRBJ2-1	TRBV24-1	CATSLAGDNNEQFF	TGTGCCACCAGCTTAGCGGGAGATAACAATGAGCAGTTCTTC
-	-	TRBJ1-6	TRBV30	CAWSGQNNSPLHF	TGTGCCTGGAGTGGACAGAATAATTCACCCCTCCACTTT
TRBD2	-	TRBJ2-1	TRBV5-5	CASSLGRTSGSRRGGEQFF	TGTGCCAGCAGCTTGGGACGGACTAGCGGGAGTCGGAGGGGTGGTGAGCAGTTCTTC
-	-	TRBJ2-7	TRBV10-2	CASSDKSEQYF	TGCGCCAGCAGTGATAAGTCCGAGCAGTACTTC
-	-	TRBJ1-2	TRBV20-1	CSARVVHQSNYGYTF	TGCAGTGCTAGAGTGGTACACCAGTCTAACTATGGCTACACCTTC
-	-	TRBJ2-7	TRBV9	CASSVDGTYNEQYF	TGTGCCAGCAGCGTAGATGGGACCTACAATGAGCAGTACTTC
TRBD2	-	TRBJ2-7	TRBV20-1	CSARDPLVSGRQNEQYF	TGCAGTGCTAGGGACCCCCTGGTTAGCGGGAGGCAAAATGAGCAGTACTTC
-	-	TRBJ2-3	TRBV20-1	CSATTPRGTDTQYF	TGCAGTGCCACAACCCCGCGCGGCACAGATACGCAGTATTTT
-	-	TRBJ1-1	TRBV6-1	CATKGFPEAFF	TGTGCCACCAAAGGTTTCCCTGAAGCTTTCTTT
-	-	TRBJ2-4	TRBV5-1	CASSYGSSYEQCF	TGCGCCAGCAGCTATGGAAGCTCCTACGAGCAGTGCTTC
-	-	TRBJ1-1	TRBV29-1	CSVPHPGTEAFF	TGCAGCGTCCCACACCCGGGCACTGAAGCTTTCTTT
-	-	TRBJ1-5	TRBV30	CAWTFGGVDNQPQHF	TGTGCCTGGACCTTCGGGGGAGTCGACAATCAGCCCCAGCATTTT
-	-	TRBJ1-6	TRBV28	CASKVGGARNSPLHF	TGTGCCAGCAAGGTTGGGGGGGCGCGTAATTCACCCCTCCACTTT
-	-	TRBJ2-3	TRBV11-1	CASTPENTDTQYF	TGTGCCAGCACCCCAGAAAACACAGATACGCAGTATTTT
TRBD2	-	TRBJ2-7	TRBV2	CASKQRELGPYEQYF	TGTGCCAGCAAGCAGCGGGAGTTGGGGCCCTACGAGCAGTACTTC
-	few	TRBJ1-5	TRBV6-1	CASSGTLWGNQPQHF	TGTGCCAGCAGTGGGACGCTTTGGGGCAATCAGCCCCAGCATTTT
-	few	TRBJ2-2	TRBV2	CASDRNTGELFF	TGTGCCAGCGACAGGAACACCGGGGAGCTGTTTTTT
-	-	TRBJ2-5	TRBV7-6	CASSPLAGLEQYF	TGTGCCAGCAGCCCGCTTGCAGGACTGGAGCAGTACTTC
-	few	TRBJ1-2	TRBV4-2	CASSQDAVGNYGYTF	TGTGCCAGCAGCCAAGACGCGGTCGGGAACTATGGCTACACCTTC
TRBD1	-	TRBJ2-3	TRBV28	CANSFPDRGADTQYF	TGTGCCAACAGTTTCCCAGACAGGGGGGCAGATACGCAGTATTTT
TRBD2	-	TRBJ2-1	TRBV7-9	CASSGTSGKFNEQFF	TGTGCCAGCAGCGGGACTAGCGGGAAGTTCAATGAGCAGTTCTTC
-	few	TRBJ2-7	TRBV10-3	CAISEAGPGSNEQYF	TGTGCCATCAGTGAGGCGGGGCCAGGGTCTAACGAGCAGTACTTC
-	-	TRBJ2-6	TRBV12-3/TRBV12-4	CASSGALHEANVLTF	TGTGCCAGCAGCGGTGCCCTGCATGAGGCCAACGTCCTGACTTTC
TRBD2	few	TRBJ2-5	TRBV20-1	CSATDRTSGRAGRKETQYF	TGCAGTGCTACCGATCGGACTAGCGGGAGAGCGGGACGTAAAGAGACCCAGTACTTC
TRBD2	-	TRBJ2-1	TRBV7-2	CASNLATSGTNEQFF	TGTGCCAGCAACTTAGCGACTAGCGGGACAAATGAGCAGTTCTTC
TRBD2	-	TRBJ2-1	TRBV6-6	CASTPLAGSYNEQFF	TGTGCCAGCACTCCCCTAGCGGGGTCCTACAATGAGCAGTTCTTC
-	-	TRBJ2-5	TRBV5-6	CASSLTDGFEQYF	TGTGCCAGCAGCTTGACCGACGGGTTTGAGCAGTACTTC
-	few	TRBJ2-4	TRBV30	CAWTGKNIQYF	TGTGCCTGGACAGGGAAAAACATTCAGTACTTC